This T cell receptor beta chain was identified during a study of graft-versus-host responses after intestinal transplantation. For the study at large: Recipients got multivisceral, liver-intestinal, or isolated intestinal transplants. Broader study findings: Early declines in HvG clones that occurred post-transplant were associated with peak circulating GvH clone levels. Recipient marrow contained GvH clones, some of which appeared first in ileum or blood.

Clones were read by immunoSEQ multiplex PCR, and TCRdb kept only the in-frame ones, dropping some. The repertoire includes about 93,000 clones, roughly 80% of them detected once, and approximately 0.84% sits in the top ten. About this clone itself: Antigen specificity is unknown.

The CDR3 covers 18 residues. V and J are TRBV12-2 and TRBJ2-2; the table's D call, TRBD2, was not checked against the DNA. TRBV12-2 is described as a pseudogene. The starting material was unstimulated CD4+ T cells sorted from spleen or lymph node cells, obtained before intestinal transplant. The sequence derives from a human donor who received an intestinal transplant. In nucleotides, the CDR3 is TGTGCAAGTCGCTTACTTCCCAACTGGCGGAGGAACACCGGGGAGCTGTTTTTT. Encoded protein: CASRLLPNWRRNTGELFF.